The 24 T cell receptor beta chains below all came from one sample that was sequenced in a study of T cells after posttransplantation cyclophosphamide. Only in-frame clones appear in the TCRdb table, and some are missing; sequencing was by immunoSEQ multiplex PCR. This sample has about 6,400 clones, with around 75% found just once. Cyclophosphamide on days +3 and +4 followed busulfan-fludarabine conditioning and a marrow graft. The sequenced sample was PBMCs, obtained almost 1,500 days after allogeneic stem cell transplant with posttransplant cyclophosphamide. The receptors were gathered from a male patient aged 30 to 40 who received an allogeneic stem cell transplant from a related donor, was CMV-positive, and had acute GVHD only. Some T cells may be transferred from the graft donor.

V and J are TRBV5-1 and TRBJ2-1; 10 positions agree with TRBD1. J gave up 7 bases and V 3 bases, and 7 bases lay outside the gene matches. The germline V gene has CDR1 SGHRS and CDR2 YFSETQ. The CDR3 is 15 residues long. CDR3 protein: CASSSWGQGTNEQFF. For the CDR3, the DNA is TGCGCCAGCAGCTCCTGGGGACAGGGGACTAATGAGCAGTTCTTC.

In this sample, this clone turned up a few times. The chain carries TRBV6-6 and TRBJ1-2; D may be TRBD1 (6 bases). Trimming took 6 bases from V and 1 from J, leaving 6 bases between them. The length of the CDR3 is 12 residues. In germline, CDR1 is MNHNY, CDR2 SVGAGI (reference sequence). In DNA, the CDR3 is TGTGCCAGCAGAGGGGGTAACTATGGCTACACCTTC. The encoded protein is CASRGGNYGYTF.

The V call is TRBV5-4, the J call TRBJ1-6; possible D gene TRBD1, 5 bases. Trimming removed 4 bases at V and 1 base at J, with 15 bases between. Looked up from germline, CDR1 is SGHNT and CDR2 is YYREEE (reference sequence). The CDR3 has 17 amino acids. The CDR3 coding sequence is TGTGCCAGCAGCGTATGGAGCCGGGGGTCCTATAATTCACCCCTCCACTTT. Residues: CASSVWSRGSYNSPLHF. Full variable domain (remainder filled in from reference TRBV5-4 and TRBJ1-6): ETGVTQSPTHLIKTRGQQVTLRCSSQSGHNTVSWYQQALGQGPQFIFQYYREEENGRGNFPPRFSGLQFPNYSSELNVNALELDDSALYLCASSVWSRGSYNSPLHFGNGTRLTVT.

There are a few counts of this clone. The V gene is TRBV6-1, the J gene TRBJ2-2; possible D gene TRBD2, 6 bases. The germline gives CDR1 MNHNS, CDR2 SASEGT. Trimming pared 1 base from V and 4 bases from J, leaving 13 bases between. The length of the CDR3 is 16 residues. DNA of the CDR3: TGTGCCAGCAGTGAAGTTCGGGGGTATGGCACCGGGGAGCTGTTTTTT. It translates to CASSEVRGYGTGELFF.

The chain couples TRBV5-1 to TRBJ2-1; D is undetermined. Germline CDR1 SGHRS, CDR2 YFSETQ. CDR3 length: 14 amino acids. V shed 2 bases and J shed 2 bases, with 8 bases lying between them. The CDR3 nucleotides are TGCGCCAGCAGCTTAAGCCCAACCTACAATGAGCAGTTCTTC. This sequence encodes CASSLSPTYNEQFF.

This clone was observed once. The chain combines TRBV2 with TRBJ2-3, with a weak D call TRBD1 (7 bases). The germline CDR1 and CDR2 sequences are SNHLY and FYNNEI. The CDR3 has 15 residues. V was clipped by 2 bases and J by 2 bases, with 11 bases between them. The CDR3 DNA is TGTGCCAGCAGTGAACGGAGGGGGCACACAGATACGCAGTATTTT. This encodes CASSERRGHTDTQYF. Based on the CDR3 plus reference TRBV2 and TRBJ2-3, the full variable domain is EPEVTQTPSHQVTQMGQEVILRCVPISNHLYFYWYRQILGQKVEFLVSFYNNEISEKSEIFDDQFSVERPDGSNFTLKIRSTKLEDSAMYFCASSERRGHTDTQYFGPGTRLTVL.

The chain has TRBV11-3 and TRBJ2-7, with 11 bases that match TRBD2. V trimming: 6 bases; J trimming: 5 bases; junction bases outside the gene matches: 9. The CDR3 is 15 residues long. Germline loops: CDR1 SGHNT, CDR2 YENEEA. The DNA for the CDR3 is TGTGCCAGCAGTCCCACCGGGACTAGCGGCAACGAGCAGTACTTC. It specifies CASSPTGTSGNEQYF.

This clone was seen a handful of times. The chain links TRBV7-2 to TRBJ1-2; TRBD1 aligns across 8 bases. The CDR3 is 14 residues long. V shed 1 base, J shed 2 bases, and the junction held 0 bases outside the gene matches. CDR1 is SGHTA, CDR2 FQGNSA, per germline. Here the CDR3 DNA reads TGTGCCAGCAGCTTAGGACAGGGGAACTATGGCTACACCTTC. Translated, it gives CASSLGQGNYGYTF.

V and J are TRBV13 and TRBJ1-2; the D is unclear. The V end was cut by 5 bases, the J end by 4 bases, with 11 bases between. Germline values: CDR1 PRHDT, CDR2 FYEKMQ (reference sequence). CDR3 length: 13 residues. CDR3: CASSQTGIYGYTF. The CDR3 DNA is TGTGCCAGCAGCCAGACGGGGATCTATGGCTACACCTTC.

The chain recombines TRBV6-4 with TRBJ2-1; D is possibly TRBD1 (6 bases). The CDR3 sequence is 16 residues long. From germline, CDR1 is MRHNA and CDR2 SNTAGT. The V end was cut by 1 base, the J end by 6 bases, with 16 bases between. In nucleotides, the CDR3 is TGTGCCAGCAGTGACTTCATTACAGGGTTGGTCAATGAGCAGTTCTTC. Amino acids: CASSDFITGLVNEQFF.

CDR3 region: CASSLDGQLVQETQYF. For the CDR3, the DNA is TGCGCCAGCAGCTTAGATGGACAGCTAGTACAAGAGACCCAGTACTTC. The chain uses TRBV5-1 and TRBJ2-5, with D possibly being TRBD1 (6 bases). Per germline, CDR1 SGHRS and CDR2 YFSETQ. V was shortened by 2 bases and J by 2 bases, with 16 bases between the two germline ends. The CDR3 is 16 amino acids.

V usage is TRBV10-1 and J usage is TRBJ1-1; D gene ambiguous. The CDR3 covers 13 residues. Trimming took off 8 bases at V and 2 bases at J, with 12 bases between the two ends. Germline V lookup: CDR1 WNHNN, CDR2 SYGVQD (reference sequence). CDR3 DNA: TGCGCCAGCCCCACGCGGGCAAACACTGAAGCTTTCTTT. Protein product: CASPTRANTEAFF.

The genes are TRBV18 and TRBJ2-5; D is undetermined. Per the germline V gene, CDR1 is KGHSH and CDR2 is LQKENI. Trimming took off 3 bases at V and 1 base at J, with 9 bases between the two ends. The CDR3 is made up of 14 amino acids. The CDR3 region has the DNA TGTGCCAGCTCACCGGGCCCAAGCCAAGAGACCCAGTACTTC. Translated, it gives CASSPGPSQETQYF.

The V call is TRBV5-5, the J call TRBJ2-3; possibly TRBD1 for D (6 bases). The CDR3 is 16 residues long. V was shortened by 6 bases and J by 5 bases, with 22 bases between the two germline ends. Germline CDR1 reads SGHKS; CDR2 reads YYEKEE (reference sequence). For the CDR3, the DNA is TGTGCCAGCACCCCGGGGAGTAGCAGGGGAAGAGATACGCAGTATTTT. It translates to CASTPGSSRGRDTQYF.

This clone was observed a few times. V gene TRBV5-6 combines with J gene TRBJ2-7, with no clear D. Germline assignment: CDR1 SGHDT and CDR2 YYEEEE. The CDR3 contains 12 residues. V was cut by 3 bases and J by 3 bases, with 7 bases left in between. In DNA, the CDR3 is TGTGCCAGCAGCTCCCTCGGCTACGAGCAGTACTTC. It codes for CASSSLGYEQYF.

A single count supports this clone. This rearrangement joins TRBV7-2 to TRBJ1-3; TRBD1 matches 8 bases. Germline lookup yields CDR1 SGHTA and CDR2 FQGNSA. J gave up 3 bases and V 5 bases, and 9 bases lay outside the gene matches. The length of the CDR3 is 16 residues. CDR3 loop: CASSPGQGAYGNTIYF. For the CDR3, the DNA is TGTGCCAGCAGCCCAGGCCAGGGGGCTTATGGAAACACCATATATTTT. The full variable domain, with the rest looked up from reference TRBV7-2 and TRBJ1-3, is GAGVSQSPSNKVTEKGKDVELRCDPISGHTALYWYRQSLGQGLEFLIYFQGNSAPDKSGLPSDRFSAERTGGSVSTLTIQRTQQEDSAVYLCASSPGQGAYGNTIYFGEGSWLTVV.

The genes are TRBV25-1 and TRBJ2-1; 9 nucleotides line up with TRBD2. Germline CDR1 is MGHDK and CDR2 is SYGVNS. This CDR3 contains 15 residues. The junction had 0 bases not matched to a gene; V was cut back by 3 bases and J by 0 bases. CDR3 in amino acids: CASSEGLASYNEQFF. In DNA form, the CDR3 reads TGTGCCAGCAGTGAGGGACTAGCCTCCTACAATGAGCAGTTCTTC.

CDR3 nucleotide sequence: TGTGCCAGCAGCAAGGACAGGGGGGATTCTGGCTACACCTTC. It is translated as CASSKDRGDSGYTF. The rearrangement joins TRBV7-8 to TRBJ1-2, with 10 bases fitting TRBD1. The trim removed 5 bases at V and 7 bases at J, leaving 7 bases unmatched. This CDR3 is built from 14 residues. Germline loops: CDR1 SGHVS, CDR2 FQNEAQ. Using reference TRBV7-8 and TRBJ1-2 for the parts outside the CDR3, the full variable domain is GAGVSQSPRYKVAKRGQDVALRCDPISGHVSLFWYQQALGQGPEFLTYFQNEAQLDKSGLPSDRFFAERPEGSVSTLKIQRTQQEDSAVYLCASSKDRGDSGYTFGSGTRLTVV.

The CDR3 sequence is CASTPSGVGTEAFF. The DNA of the CDR3 is TGTGCCAGCACTCCCTCAGGGGTAGGCACTGAAGCTTTCTTT. The rearrangement uses TRBV2 and TRBJ1-1, with a weak D call TRBD1 (6 bases). Germline V gene sequence: CDR1 SNHLY, CDR2 FYNNEI. The CDR3 spans 14 residues. Trimming took 7 bases from V and 4 from J, leaving 16 bases between them.

CDR3 sequence reads: CASSLDRVTDTQYF. The CDR3 DNA is TGTGCCAGCAGCTTAGATCGAGTGACAGATACGCAGTATTTT. The chain employs TRBV11-2 and TRBJ2-3; D not certain. Germline V gene data show CDR1 as SGHAT and CDR2 as FQNNGV. V gave up 0 bases and J gave up 3 bases, with 7 bases separating them. The length of the CDR3 is 14 residues.

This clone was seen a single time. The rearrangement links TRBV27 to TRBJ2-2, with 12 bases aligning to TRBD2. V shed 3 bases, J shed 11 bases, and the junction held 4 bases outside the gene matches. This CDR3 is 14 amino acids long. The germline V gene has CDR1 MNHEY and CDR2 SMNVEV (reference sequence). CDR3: CASSLGTSGFELFF. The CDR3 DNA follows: TGTGCCAGCAGTTTGGGGACTAGCGGGTTTGAGCTGTTTTTT.

This chain's CDR3 is CASSPSGAYNSPLHF. In nucleotides, the CDR3 is TGTGCCAGCAGCCCGTCGGGGGCCTATAATTCACCCCTCCACTTT. The rearrangement links TRBV14 to TRBJ1-6; weak D call: TRBD1 (5 bases). V lost 4 bases and J lost 2, with 9 bases in between. This CDR3 has 15 amino acids. The germline V gene has CDR1 SGHDN and CDR2 FVKESK.

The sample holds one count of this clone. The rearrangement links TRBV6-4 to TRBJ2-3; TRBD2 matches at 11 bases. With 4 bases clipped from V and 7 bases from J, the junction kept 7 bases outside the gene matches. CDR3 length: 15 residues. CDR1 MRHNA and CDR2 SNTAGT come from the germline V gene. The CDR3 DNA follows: TGTGCCAGCAGTGCCTTAGCGGGGGGGCTTTATACGCAGTATTTT. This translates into CASSALAGGLYTQYF.

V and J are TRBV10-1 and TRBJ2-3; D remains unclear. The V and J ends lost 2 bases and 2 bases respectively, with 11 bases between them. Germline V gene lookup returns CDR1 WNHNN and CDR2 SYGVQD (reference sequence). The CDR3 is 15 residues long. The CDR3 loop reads CASSEPPGHTDTQYF. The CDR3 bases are TGCGCCAGCAGTGAGCCCCCTGGGCACACAGATACGCAGTATTTT.